This record covers a single TCR beta chain. What it binds is not known. Original handling: Using the CDR3 differences seen across clinicopathological groups, the authors built a distant-metastasis classifier for papillary thyroid cancer, which was meant to discriminate distant-metastatic patients. TCRdb reassembled clones from the PCR reads with MiXCR. For this entry, the V and J calls and clone size follow TCRdb and not the study's own pipeline. Of just over 15,000 clones listed, about 3.5% were seen once; the top ten hold about 22%. The data were obtained in a study of metastatic and nonmetastatic thyroid tumors. Overall study: Repertoires were compared across blood and tumor or nodule tissue from malignant and benign thyroid patients.

Whole-study results and caveats: It was reported that TCR beta diversity was significantly higher in malignant thyroid tumors than benign nodules, in blood and tumor.

No treatment of any kind had been given to any patient before thyroid surgery. This TCR was sampled from a female donor with papillary thyroid cancer or a benign thyroid nodule (not recorded which). Some clones in this sample may be carry-over from other donors' samples. The sample consisted of tumor tissue.

The CDR3 protein is CASIYMDITEKTEAFF. CDR3 DNA: TGTGCCAGCATTTACATGGATATTACAGAGAAGACTGAAGCTTTCTTT. The rearrangement links TRBV6-1 to TRBJ1-1; no definite D call. The CDR3 sequence is 16 residues long. The germline V and J ends were trimmed by 7 bases and 5 bases, with 23 bases remaining between them. Germline V gene lookup returns CDR1 MNHNS and CDR2 SASEGT.